This is a list of T cell receptor beta chains from one sample in a study of cytomegalovirus exposure and HLA in healthy donors. The table came from immunoSEQ multiplex PCR; TCRdb's copy has only in-frame clones and leaves some out. The sample lists 150,000 or so clones, more than 70% occurring once. Sequenced input: PBMCs. These receptors all stem from a male donor in good health and CMV-seronegative. Both conserved end residues are part of each CDR3. D genes are given only for firm matches. Size is stated for part of the rows, as once, few or many counts, or as a class when the clone is expanded.

j_gene: TRBJ1-6; d_gene: .; v_gene: TRBV6-5; abundance: .; CDR3nt: TGTGCCAGCAGCCGCCCAACTTCGGGTTCACCCCTCCACTTT; CDR3aa: CASSRPTSGSPLHF
j_gene: TRBJ2-7; d_gene: .; v_gene: TRBV27; abundance: few; CDR3nt: TGTGCCAGCAGTTTGATAGGGGGAAACTACGAGCAGTACTTC; CDR3aa: CASSLIGGNYEQYF
j_gene: TRBJ1-5; d_gene: .; v_gene: TRBV28; abundance: .; CDR3nt: TGTGCCAGCAGCCCCGGGGGGGCCCACAATCAGCCCCAGCATTTT; CDR3aa: CASSPGGAHNQPQHF
j_gene: TRBJ1-3; d_gene: .; v_gene: TRBV6-5; abundance: .; CDR3nt: TGTGCCAGCAGTTGGAGCTCTGGAAACACCATATATTTT; CDR3aa: CASSWSSGNTIYF
j_gene: TRBJ2-5; d_gene: .; v_gene: TRBV4-2; abundance: .; CDR3nt: TGTGCCAGCAGCCAAGATTTCACAGCCTTCCAAGAGACCCAGTACTTC; CDR3aa: CASSQDFTAFQETQYF
j_gene: TRBJ1-4; d_gene: .; v_gene: TRBV4-1; abundance: few; CDR3nt: TGCGCCAGCAGCCAACCGTTTGCAACTAATGAAAAACTGTTTTTT; CDR3aa: CASSQPFATNEKLFF
j_gene: TRBJ1-3; d_gene: TRBD1; v_gene: TRBV28; abundance: .; CDR3nt: TGTGCCAGCAGTTTATGGGGGACAGGGGAAGGAAACACCATATATTTT; CDR3aa: CASSLWGTGEGNTIYF
j_gene: TRBJ1-2; d_gene: .; v_gene: TRBV9; abundance: .; CDR3nt: TGTGCCAGCAGCGCAGGGGACAACGGCTACACCTTC; CDR3aa: CASSAGDNGYTF
j_gene: TRBJ1-4; d_gene: .; v_gene: TRBV19; abundance: .; CDR3nt: TGTGCCAGTAGTACGGACAGTGAAAAACTGTTTTTT; CDR3aa: CASSTDSEKLFF
j_gene: TRBJ2-1; d_gene: TRBD2; v_gene: TRBV4-1; abundance: .; CDR3nt: TGCGCCAGCAGCCAAGGGCCCCTCGAACTAGCGGGAGAAAATGAGCAGTTCTTC; CDR3aa: CASSQGPLELAGENEQFF
j_gene: TRBJ2-2; d_gene: .; v_gene: TRBV10-3; abundance: .; CDR3nt: TGTGCCATCCGAGGCGGTACGAACACCGGGGAGCTGTTTTTT; CDR3aa: CAIRGGTNTGELFF
j_gene: TRBJ2-1; d_gene: .; v_gene: TRBV5-1; abundance: .; CDR3nt: TGCGCCAGCAGCTTGGGGCCCCGATACAATGAGCAGTTCTTC; CDR3aa: CASSLGPRYNEQFF
j_gene: TRBJ2-2; d_gene: TRBD2; v_gene: TRBV28; abundance: once; CDR3nt: TGTGCCAGCAGTTTAGGGACTAGCGGGGTCACCGGGGAGCTGTTTTTT; CDR3aa: CASSLGTSGVTGELFF
j_gene: TRBJ2-7; d_gene: TRBD1; v_gene: TRBV28; abundance: .; CDR3nt: TGTGCCAGCTTAGCCTGGACAGGGTCCTACGAGCAGTACTTC; CDR3aa: CASLAWTGSYEQYF
j_gene: TRBJ1-2; d_gene: TRBD1; v_gene: TRBV5-4; abundance: .; CDR3nt: TGTGCCAGCAGCGTAGAACAGGGGAGGACCAACTATGGCTACACCTTC; CDR3aa: CASSVEQGRTNYGYTF
j_gene: TRBJ2-7; d_gene: TRBD2; v_gene: TRBV6-1; abundance: .; CDR3nt: TGTGCCAGCAGCTCCTCACGCGGGGGGGGCTACGAGCAGTACTTC; CDR3aa: CASSSSRGGGYEQYF
j_gene: TRBJ2-2; d_gene: TRBD1; v_gene: TRBV2; abundance: .; CDR3nt: TGTGCCAGCAGGCCCGGGACAGACATTGGGGAGCTGTTTTTT; CDR3aa: CASRPGTDIGELFF
j_gene: TRBJ2-7; d_gene: TRBD1; v_gene: TRBV28; abundance: .; CDR3nt: TGTGCCAGCAGTTTCGGACAGGACTCCTACGAGCAGTACTTC; CDR3aa: CASSFGQDSYEQYF
j_gene: TRBJ2-7; d_gene: .; v_gene: TRBV5-1; abundance: .; CDR3nt: TGCGCCAGCAGAGGAGGTCGCGAGCAGTACTTC; CDR3aa: CASRGGREQYF
j_gene: TRBJ2-7; d_gene: TRBD1; v_gene: TRBV2; abundance: .; CDR3nt: TGTGCCACCCGACAGGGGGCTGGAGAGCAGTACTTC; CDR3aa: CATRQGAGEQYF
j_gene: TRBJ1-5; d_gene: TRBD1; v_gene: TRBV19; abundance: .; CDR3nt: TGTGCCAGTAGTATAGGGCAGGGGGGCAATCAGCCCCAGCATTTT; CDR3aa: CASSIGQGGNQPQHF
j_gene: TRBJ1-2; d_gene: TRBD1; v_gene: TRBV5-1; abundance: .; CDR3nt: TGCGCCAGCCCCTGGACAGGGAGAGGCTACACCTTC; CDR3aa: CASPWTGRGYTF
j_gene: TRBJ1-3; d_gene: .; v_gene: TRBV13; abundance: .; CDR3nt: TGTGCCAGCAGGTTTACAGGAGTCCCTGGAAACACCATATATTTT; CDR3aa: CASRFTGVPGNTIYF
j_gene: TRBJ1-2; d_gene: .; v_gene: TRBV7-2; abundance: .; CDR3nt: TGTGCCAGCAGCCCAGGCCGGGGTCCCTGGGGATATGGCTACACCTTC; CDR3aa: CASSPGRGPWGYGYTF
j_gene: TRBJ2-7; d_gene: .; v_gene: TRBV15; abundance: .; CDR3nt: TGTGCCACCAGCAGAGATGTCACAGGGTTTATTAACTTC; CDR3aa: CATSRDVTGFINF
j_gene: TRBJ2-2; d_gene: .; v_gene: TRBV7-9; abundance: few; CDR3nt: TGTGCCAGCAGCTCCCCGACCGGGGAGCTGTTTTTT; CDR3aa: CASSSPTGELFF
j_gene: TRBJ1-5; d_gene: .; v_gene: TRBV15; abundance: .; CDR3nt: TGTGCCACCAGCAGAGAGATCGGGAATCAGCCCCAGCATTTT; CDR3aa: CATSREIGNQPQHF
j_gene: TRBJ1-1; d_gene: .; v_gene: TRBV9; abundance: .; CDR3nt: TGTGCCAGCAGCGTCGGGATGAACACTGAAGCTTTCTTT; CDR3aa: CASSVGMNTEAFF